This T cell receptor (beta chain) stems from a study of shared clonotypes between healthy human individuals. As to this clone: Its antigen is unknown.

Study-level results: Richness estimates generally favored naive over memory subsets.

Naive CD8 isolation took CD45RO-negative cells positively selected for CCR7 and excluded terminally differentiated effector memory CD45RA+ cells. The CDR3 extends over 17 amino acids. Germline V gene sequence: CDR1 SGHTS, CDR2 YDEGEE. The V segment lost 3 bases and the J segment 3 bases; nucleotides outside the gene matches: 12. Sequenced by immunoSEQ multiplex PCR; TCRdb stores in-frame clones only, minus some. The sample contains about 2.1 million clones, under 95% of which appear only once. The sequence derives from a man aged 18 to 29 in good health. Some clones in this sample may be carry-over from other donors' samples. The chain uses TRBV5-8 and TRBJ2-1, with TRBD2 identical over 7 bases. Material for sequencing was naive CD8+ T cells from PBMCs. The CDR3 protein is CASSWGGLGRVYNEQFF. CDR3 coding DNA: TGTGCCAGCAGCTGGGGAGGTCTGGGGAGGGTCTACAATGAGCAGTTCTTC.